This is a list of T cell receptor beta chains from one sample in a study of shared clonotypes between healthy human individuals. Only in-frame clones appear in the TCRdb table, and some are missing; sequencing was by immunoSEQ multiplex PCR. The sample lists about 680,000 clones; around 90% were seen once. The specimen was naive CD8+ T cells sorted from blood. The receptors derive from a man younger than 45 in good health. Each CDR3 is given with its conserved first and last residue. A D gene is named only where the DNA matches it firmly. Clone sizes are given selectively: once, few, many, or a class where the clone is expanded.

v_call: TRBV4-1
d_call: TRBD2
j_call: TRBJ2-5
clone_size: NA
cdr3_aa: CASSHKRGGTQYF
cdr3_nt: TGCGCCAGCAGTCATAAGCGGGGAGGGACCCAGTACTTC

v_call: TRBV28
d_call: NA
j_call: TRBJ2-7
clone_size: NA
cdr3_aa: CASSPPRILRYEQYF
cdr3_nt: TGTGCCAGCAGTCCCCCCCGTATTCTGAGATACGAGCAGTACTTC

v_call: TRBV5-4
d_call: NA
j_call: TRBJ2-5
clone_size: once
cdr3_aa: CASSGDSVNPEETQYF
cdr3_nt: TGTGCCAGCAGCGGCGACAGCGTCAACCCCGAAGAGACCCAGTACTTC

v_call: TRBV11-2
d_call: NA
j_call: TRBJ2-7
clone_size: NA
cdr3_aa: CASSLVKGLSYEQYF
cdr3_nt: TGTGCCAGCAGCTTAGTGAAGGGGTTGTCCTACGAGCAGTACTTC

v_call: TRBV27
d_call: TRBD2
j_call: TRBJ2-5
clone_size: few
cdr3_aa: CASSLLGGRETQYF
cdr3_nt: TGTGCCAGCAGTTTACTGGGCGGGAGAGAGACCCAGTACTTC

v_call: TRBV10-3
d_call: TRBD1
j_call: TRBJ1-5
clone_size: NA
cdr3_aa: CAISETGDSNQPQHF
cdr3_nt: TGTGCCATCAGCGAAACAGGGGACAGCAATCAGCCCCAGCATTTT

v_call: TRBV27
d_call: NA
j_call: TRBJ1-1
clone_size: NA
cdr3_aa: CASSPGGGSTEAFF
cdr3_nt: TGTGCCAGCAGTCCGGGGGGGGGAAGCACTGAAGCTTTCTTT

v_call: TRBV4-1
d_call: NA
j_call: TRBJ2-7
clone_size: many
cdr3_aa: CASSQEDARSYEQYF
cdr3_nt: TGCGCCAGCAGCCAAGAGGACGCCCGCTCCTACGAGCAGTACTTC

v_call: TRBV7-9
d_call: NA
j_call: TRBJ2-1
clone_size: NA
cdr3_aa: CASSVLAPSDNEQFF
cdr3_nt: TGTGCCAGCAGCGTCCTTGCCCCTAGCGACAATGAGCAGTTCTTC

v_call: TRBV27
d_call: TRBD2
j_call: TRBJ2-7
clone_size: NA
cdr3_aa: CASQLSSGSTYEQYF
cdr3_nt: TGTGCCAGCCAACTCTCTAGCGGGAGCACCTACGAGCAGTACTTC

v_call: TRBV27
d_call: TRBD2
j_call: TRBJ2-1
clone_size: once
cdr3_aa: CASSLPRLAGGINEQFF
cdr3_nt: TGTGCCAGCAGTTTACCCAGACTAGCGGGAGGTATCAATGAGCAGTTCTTC

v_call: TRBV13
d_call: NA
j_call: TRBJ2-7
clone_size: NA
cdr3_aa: CASSLGTSRGEQYF
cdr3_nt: TGTGCCAGCAGCCTCGGGACCAGCCGAGGGGAGCAGTACTTC

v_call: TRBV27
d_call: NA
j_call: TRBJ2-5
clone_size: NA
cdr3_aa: CASSPGTSSRETQYF
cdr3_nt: TGTGCCAGCAGTCCCGGGACATCAAGTAGGGAGACCCAGTACTTC

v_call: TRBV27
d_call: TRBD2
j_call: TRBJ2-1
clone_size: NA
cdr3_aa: CASSSGTSSYNEQFF
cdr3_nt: TGTGCCAGCAGCTCCGGGACTAGTAGCTACAATGAGCAGTTCTTC

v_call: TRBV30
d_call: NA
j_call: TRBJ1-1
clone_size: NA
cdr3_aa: CAWSASSSSAEAFF
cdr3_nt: TGTGCCTGGAGTGCCTCTAGCAGTAGCGCTGAAGCTTTCTTT

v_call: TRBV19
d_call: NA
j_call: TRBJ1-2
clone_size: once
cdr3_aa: CASSIGTYYGYTF
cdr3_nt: TGTGCCAGTAGTATCGGCACGTACTATGGCTACACCTTC

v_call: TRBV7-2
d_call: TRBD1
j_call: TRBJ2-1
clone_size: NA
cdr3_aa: CASRRTGGQDEQFF
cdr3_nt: TGTGCCAGCCGACGGACAGGGGGACAGGATGAGCAGTTCTTC

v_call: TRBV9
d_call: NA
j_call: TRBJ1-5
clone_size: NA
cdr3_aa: CASPNQPQHF
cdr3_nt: TGTGCCAGCCCCAATCAGCCCCAGCATTTT

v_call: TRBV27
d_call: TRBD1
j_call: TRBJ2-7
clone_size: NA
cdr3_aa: CASSSGQGANEQYF
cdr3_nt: TGTGCCAGCAGTTCTGGACAGGGGGCGAACGAGCAGTACTTC

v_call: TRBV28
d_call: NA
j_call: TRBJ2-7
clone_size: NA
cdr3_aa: CASSFGQFSYEQYF
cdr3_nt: TGTGCCAGCAGTTTTGGGCAGTTTTCCTACGAGCAGTACTTC

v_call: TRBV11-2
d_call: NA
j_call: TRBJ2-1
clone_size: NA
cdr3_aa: CASSLIFGTTKGEQFF
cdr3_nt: TGTGCCAGCAGCTTGATTTTTGGGACGACCAAGGGTGAGCAGTTCTTC

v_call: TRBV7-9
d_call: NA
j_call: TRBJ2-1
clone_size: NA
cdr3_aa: CASSSPVRNEQFF
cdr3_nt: TGTGCCAGCAGCTCGCCCGTACGCAATGAGCAGTTCTTC

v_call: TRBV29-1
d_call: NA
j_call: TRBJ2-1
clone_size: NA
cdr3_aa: CSVELTAQNTNEQFF
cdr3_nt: TGCAGCGTTGAGCTGACAGCCCAGAACACCAATGAGCAGTTCTTC

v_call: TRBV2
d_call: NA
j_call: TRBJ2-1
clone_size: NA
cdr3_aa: CASSKGIHEQFF
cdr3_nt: TGTGCCAGCAGTAAAGGGATTCATGAGCAGTTCTTC

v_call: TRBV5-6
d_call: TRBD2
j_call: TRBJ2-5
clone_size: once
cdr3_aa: CASSPGTSGRVVETQYF
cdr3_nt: TGTGCCAGCAGCCCGGGGACTAGCGGGAGAGTGGTAGAGACCCAGTACTTC

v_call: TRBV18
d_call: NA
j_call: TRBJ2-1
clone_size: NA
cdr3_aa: CASSPLPRVDEQFF
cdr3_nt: TGTGCCAGCTCACCACTACCTAGGGTCGATGAGCAGTTCTTC

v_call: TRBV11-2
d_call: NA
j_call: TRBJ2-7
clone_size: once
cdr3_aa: CASSRGLMEREMYEQYF
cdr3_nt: TGTGCCAGCAGCAGGGGGCTAATGGAGCGGGAGATGTACGAGCAGTACTTC

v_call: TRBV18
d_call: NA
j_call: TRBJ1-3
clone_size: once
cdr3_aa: CASSSEQGYSDTIYF
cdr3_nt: TGTGCCAGCTCATCAGAACAGGGTTATTCGGACACCATATATTTT

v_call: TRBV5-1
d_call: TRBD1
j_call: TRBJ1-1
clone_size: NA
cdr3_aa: CASSLGQGLRSMAEAFF
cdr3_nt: TGCGCCAGCAGCTTGGGACAGGGCCTCCGGTCTATGGCTGAAGCTTTCTTT

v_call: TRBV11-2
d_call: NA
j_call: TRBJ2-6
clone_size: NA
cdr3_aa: CASSLFFAGANVLTF
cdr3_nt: TGTGCCAGCAGCTTATTTTTCGCTGGGGCCAACGTCCTGACTTTC

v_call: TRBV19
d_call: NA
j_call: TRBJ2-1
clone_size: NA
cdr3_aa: CASRVNSGVYNEQFF
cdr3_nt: TGTGCCAGTAGAGTCAATAGCGGAGTTTACAATGAGCAGTTCTTC

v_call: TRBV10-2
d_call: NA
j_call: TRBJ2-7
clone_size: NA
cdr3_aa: CASSEETGAYEQYF
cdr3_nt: TGCGCCAGCAGTGAGGAGACAGGAGCCTACGAGCAGTACTTC

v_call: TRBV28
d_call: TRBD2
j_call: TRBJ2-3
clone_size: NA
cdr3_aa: CASSQVGAGGPTDTQYF
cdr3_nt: TGTGCCAGCTCCCAGGTCGGGGCGGGAGGGCCCACAGATACGCAGTATTTT

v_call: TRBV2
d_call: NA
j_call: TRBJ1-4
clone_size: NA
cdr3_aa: CASDGQDLNEKLFF
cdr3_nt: TGTGCCAGCGATGGGCAGGACCTTAATGAAAAACTGTTTTTT

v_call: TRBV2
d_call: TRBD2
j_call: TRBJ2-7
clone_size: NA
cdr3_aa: CASSDRLAGGIYEQYF
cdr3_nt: TGTGCCAGCAGTGATAGGCTAGCGGGAGGTATCTACGAGCAGTACTTC

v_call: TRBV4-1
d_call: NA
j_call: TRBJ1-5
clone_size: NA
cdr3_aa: CASSQVPNSNQPQHF
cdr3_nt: TGCGCCAGCAGCCAAGTTCCCAATAGCAATCAGCCCCAGCATTTT

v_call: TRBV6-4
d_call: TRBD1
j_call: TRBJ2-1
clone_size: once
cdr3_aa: CASSDSKDRQGTYNEQFF
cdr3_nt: TGTGCCAGCAGTGACTCGAAGGATCGACAGGGGACCTACAATGAGCAGTTCTTC

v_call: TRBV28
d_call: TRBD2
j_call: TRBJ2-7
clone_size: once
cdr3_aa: CASSQGLAGSAYEQYF
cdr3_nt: TGTGCCAGCAGCCAGGGACTAGCGGGCTCAGCCTACGAGCAGTACTTC

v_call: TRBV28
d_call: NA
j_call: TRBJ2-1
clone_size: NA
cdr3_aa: CASTTAGYNEQFF
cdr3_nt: TGTGCCAGCACCACGGCTGGATACAATGAGCAGTTCTTC

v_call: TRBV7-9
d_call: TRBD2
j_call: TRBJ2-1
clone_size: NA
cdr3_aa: CASRPTSGTYNEQFF
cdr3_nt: TGTGCCAGCAGACCTACTAGCGGCACCTACAATGAGCAGTTCTTC

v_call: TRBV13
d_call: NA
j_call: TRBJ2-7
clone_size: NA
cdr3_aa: CASSHGFYEQYF
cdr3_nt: TGTGCCAGCAGCCACGGCTTCTACGAGCAGTACTTC

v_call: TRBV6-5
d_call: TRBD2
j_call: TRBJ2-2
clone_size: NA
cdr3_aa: CASSYSAGEGTGELFF
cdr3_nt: TGTGCCAGCAGTTACTCGGCGGGGGAGGGCACCGGGGAGCTGTTTTTT

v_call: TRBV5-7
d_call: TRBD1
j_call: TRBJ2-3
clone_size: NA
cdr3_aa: CASSLKWGTGQHTDTQYF
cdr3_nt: TGTGCCAGCAGCTTGAAGTGGGGGACAGGTCAACACACAGATACGCAGTATTTT

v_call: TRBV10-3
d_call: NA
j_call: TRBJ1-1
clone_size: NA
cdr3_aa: CAITSPSTEAFF
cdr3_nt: TGTGCCATCACCAGCCCGAGCACTGAAGCTTTCTTT

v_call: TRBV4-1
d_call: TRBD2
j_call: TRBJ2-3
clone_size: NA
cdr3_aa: CASSQLVGREGDTQYF
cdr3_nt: TGCGCCAGCAGCCAACTTGTAGGACGGGAGGGGGATACGCAGTATTTT

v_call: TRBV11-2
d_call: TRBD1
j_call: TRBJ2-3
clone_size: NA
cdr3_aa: CAIDRVEGTQYF
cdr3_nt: TGTGCCATAGACAGGGTGGAAGGTACGCAGTATTTT

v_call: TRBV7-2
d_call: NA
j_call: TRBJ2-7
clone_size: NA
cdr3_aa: CASSLAPTYEQYF
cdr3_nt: TGTGCCAGCAGCTTAGCGCCAACCTACGAGCAGTACTTC

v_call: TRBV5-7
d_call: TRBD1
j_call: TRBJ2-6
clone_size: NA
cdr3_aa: CASSLITGGYSGANVLTF
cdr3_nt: TGTGCCAGCAGCTTGATTACAGGGGGCTATTCTGGGGCCAACGTCCTGACTTTC

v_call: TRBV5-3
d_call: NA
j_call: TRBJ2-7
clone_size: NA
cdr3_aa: CARSLGRIRDSNYEQYF
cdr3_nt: TGTGCCAGAAGCTTGGGGAGAATCCGGGACTCCAACTACGAGCAGTACTTC

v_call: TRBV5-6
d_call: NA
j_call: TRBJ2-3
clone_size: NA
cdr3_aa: CASIDGFSTDTQYF
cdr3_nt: TGTGCCAGTATCGACGGTTTTTCCACAGATACGCAGTATTTT

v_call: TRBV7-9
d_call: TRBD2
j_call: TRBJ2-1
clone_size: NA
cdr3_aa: CASSKTSGVFNNEQFF
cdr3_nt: TGTGCCAGCAGTAAAACTAGCGGGGTCTTTAACAATGAGCAGTTCTTC

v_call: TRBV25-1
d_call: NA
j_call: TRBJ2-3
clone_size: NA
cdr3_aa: CASALDTQYF
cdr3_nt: TGTGCCTCCGCCCTGGATACGCAGTATTTT

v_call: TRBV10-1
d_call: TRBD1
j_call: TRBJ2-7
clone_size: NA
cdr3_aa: CASSEGQGSSYEQYF
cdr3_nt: TGCGCCAGCAGTGAGGGACAGGGTTCATCGTACGAGCAGTACTTC

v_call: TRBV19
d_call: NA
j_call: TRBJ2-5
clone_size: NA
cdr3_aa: CASSKKGFRETQYF
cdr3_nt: TGTGCCAGTAGTAAGAAGGGTTTCAGGGAGACCCAGTACTTC

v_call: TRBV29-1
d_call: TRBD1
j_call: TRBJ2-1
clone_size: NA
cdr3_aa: CSVGTGGRNEQFF
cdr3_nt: TGCAGCGTTGGGACAGGGGGTCGTAATGAGCAGTTCTTC

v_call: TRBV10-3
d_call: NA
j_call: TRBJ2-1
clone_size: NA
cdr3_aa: CAISDFSRLASSYNEQFF
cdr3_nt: TGTGCCATCAGTGATTTTAGTCGGCTAGCTAGCTCCTACAATGAGCAGTTCTTC

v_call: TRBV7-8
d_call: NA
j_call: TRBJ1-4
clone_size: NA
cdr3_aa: CASSLWYGNEKLFF
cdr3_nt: TGTGCCAGCAGCTTGTGGTACGGGAATGAAAAACTGTTTTTT

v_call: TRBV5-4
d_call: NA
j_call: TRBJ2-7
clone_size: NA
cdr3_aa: CASSTSGTMYEQYF
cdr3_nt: TGTGCCAGCAGCACTTCCGGGACAATGTACGAGCAGTACTTC

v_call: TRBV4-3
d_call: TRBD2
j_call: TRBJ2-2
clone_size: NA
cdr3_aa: CASSQFLAGGVNGGELFF
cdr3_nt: TGCGCCAGCAGCCAATTCCTAGCGGGAGGAGTTAATGGCGGGGAGCTGTTTTTT

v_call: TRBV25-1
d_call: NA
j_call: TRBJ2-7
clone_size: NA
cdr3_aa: CASIRDYEQYF
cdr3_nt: TGTGCCAGCATTCGCGACTACGAGCAGTACTTC